Included here is one TCR beta chain sequence, with context. Antigen: not known. The data derive from a study of cytomegalovirus exposure and HLA in healthy donors. PCR primers comprised 60 Vbeta and 13 Jbeta primers. The table came from immunoSEQ multiplex PCR; TCRdb's copy has only in-frame clones and leaves some out. The repertoire consists of 140,000 to 150,000 clones, with roughly 9.8% occurring once and the leading ten covering approximately 1.9%. The CDR3 loop spans 14 amino acids. Trimming removed 5 bases from V and 2 bases from J; junction bases left unmatched: 3. CDR1 is SGHTA, CDR2 FQGNSA, per germline. Study conclusions and caveats: In a later analysis, common viral pathogens appeared linked to several of the most significant clusters. In terms of immune exposure information, only CMV serostatus was available. An analysis done earlier found most TCR beta V segments productive about 87% or about 30% of the time.

Sequencing used PBMCs. The TCR sequence derives from a middle-aged man in good health and CMV-seronegative. J is TRBJ2-7 and V is TRBV7-2, with 10 nucleotides matching TRBD2. CDR3 DNA: TGTGCCAGCAGCGCAACTAGCGGGACCTACGAGCAGTACTTC. Translated, it gives CASSATSGTYEQYF.